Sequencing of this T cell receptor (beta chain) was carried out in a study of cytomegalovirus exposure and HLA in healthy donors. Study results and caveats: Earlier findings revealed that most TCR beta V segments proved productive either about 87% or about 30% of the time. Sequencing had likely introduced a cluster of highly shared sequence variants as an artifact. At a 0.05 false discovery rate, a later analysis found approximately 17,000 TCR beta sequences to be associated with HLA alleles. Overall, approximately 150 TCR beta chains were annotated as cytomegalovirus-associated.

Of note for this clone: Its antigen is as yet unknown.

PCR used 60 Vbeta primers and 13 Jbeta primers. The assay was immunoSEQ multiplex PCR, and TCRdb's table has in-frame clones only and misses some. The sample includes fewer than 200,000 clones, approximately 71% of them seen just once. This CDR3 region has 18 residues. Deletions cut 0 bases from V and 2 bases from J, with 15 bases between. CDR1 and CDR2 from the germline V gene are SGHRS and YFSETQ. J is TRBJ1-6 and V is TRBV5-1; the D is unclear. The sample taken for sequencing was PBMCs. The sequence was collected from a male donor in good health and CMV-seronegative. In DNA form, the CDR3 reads TGCGCCAGCAGCTTGGCGGGATCCAATAGGCCCTATAATTCACCCCTCCACTTT. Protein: CASSLAGSNRPYNSPLHF.